The 7 T cell receptor beta chains given below trace back to one sample, sequenced in a study of early stage breast cancer tumors. The data were produced by immunoSEQ multiplex PCR, yet TCRdb's version contains in-frame clones alone and is incomplete. Of 25,000 to 35,000 clones detected, 72% appear once; the ten largest clones hold around 35%. Sequencing used blood. Receptor source: a person in their fifties or sixties with breast cancer.

The chain combines TRBV27 with TRBJ1-2; no definite D call. The length of the CDR3 is 13 residues. The V gene lost 3 bases and the J gene lost 10 bases, with 15 bases spanning the gap. Per the germline V gene, CDR1 is MNHEY and CDR2 is SMNVEV (reference sequence). CDR3 amino acids: CASSFPGSVAYTF. For the CDR3, the DNA is TGTGCCAGCAGTTTCCCGGGCTCGGTTGCCTACACCTTC.

This clone was recorded a few times. The rearrangement links TRBV19 to TRBJ1-1; D is unresolved. V lost 1 base to trimming and J lost 7 bases, with 10 bases between them. CDR1 LNHDA and CDR2 SQIVND come from the germline V gene (reference sequence). The CDR3 has 13 residues. The CDR3 here is CASSIGSVGEAFF. The CDR3 DNA follows: TGTGCCAGTAGTATAGGTAGTGTGGGTGAAGCTTTCTTT. The variable domain in full, completed from reference TRBV19 and TRBJ1-1, reads DGGITQSPKYLFRKEGQNVTLSCEQNLNHDAMYWYRQDPGQGLRLIYYSQIVNDFQKGDIAEGYSVSREKKESFPLTVTSAQKNPTAFYLCASSIGSVGEAFFGQGTRLTVV.

V is TRBV2 and J is TRBJ2-1; D possibly corresponds to TRBD2 (5 bases). The CDR3 is 14 amino acids. V was pared by 4 bases and J by 7 bases, with 14 bases between. Germline CDR1 SNHLY, CDR2 FYNNEI. DNA of the CDR3: TGTGCCAGCAGTGTAGGCCCCCGGGAAAATGAGCAGTTCTTC. This gives the protein CASSVGPRENEQFF. Combining the CDR3 with reference TRBV2 and TRBJ2-1 gives the whole variable domain EPEVTQTPSHQVTQMGQEVILRCVPISNHLYFYWYRQILGQKVEFLVSFYNNEISEKSEIFDDQFSVERPDGSNFTLKIRSTKLEDSAMYFCASSVGPRENEQFFGPGTRLTVL.

The chain has TRBV6-5 and TRBJ1-2; D is possibly TRBD1 (6 bases). There are 16 residues in the CDR3. Trimming took off 0 bases at V and 4 bases at J, with 15 bases between the two ends. The germline V gene encodes CDR1 MNHEY and CDR2 SVGAGI. CDR3 region: CASSYSRGGQSYGYTF. The DNA of the CDR3 is TGTGCCAGCAGTTACTCGAGGGGGGGGCAGTCCTATGGCTACACCTTC.

This clone was detected a few times. CDR3 amino acids: CASSPQAGGPTDTQYF. The CDR3 bases are TGCGCCAGCAGCCCTCAAGCGGGAGGGCCTACAGATACGCAGTATTTT. V is TRBV5-1 and J is TRBJ2-3; 10 bases map to TRBD2. V gave up 4 bases and J gave up 3 bases; unmatched junction bases: 8. Germline assignment: CDR1 SGHRS and CDR2 YFSETQ. This CDR3 is 16 amino acids long.

In this sample, this clone turned up many times. The chain uses TRBV7-6 and TRBJ2-6; the D call may be TRBD1 or TRBD2 (5 bases each). The CDR3 length is 15 residues. V was cut by 5 bases and J by 1 base, with 9 bases left in between. CDR1 is SGHVS, CDR2 FNYEAQ, per germline. For the CDR3, the DNA is TGTGCCAGCAGCGGGTGGGGGTCTGGGGCCAACGTCCTGACTTTC. Protein sequence: CASSGWGSGANVLTF.

The rearrangement links TRBV27 to TRBJ2-1; D remains ambiguous. The CDR3 consists of 14 residues. Germline assignment: CDR1 MNHEY and CDR2 SMNVEV (reference sequence). The V and J ends lost 4 bases and 4 bases respectively, with 11 bases between them. CDR3 sequence: CASSSKSLYNEQFF. In DNA form, the CDR3 reads TGTGCCAGCAGTTCCAAGTCCTTATACAATGAGCAGTTCTTC.